A selection of T cell receptor beta chains follows, all from one sample in a study of graft-versus-host responses after intestinal transplantation. No antigens are known for them. TCRdb's table, derived via immunoSEQ multiplex PCR, lists solely in-frame clones and lacks some. The table records approximately 100,000 clones, 90% to 95% of them present only once. Sequences were derived from unstimulated CD8+ T cells sorted from spleen or lymph node cells, sampled before intestinal transplant. The receptors were gathered from a human donor who received an intestinal transplant. CDR3s include the opening cysteine and the closing phenylalanine or tryptophan. Each record gives: V gene, clone size, J gene, CDR3 length, D gene, CDR3 protein, CDR3 DNA. A D gene is named only where the DNA matches it firmly. The size entry is marked missing in some rows and otherwise reads once, few, many or a size class.

TRBV7-9,-,TRBJ2-1,13,-,CASSLVADNEQFF,TGTGCCAGCAGCTTAGTAGCGGACAATGAGCAGTTCTTC
TRBV6-5,-,TRBJ2-1,14,-,CATLKPSGSNEQFF,TGTGCCACCCTGAAGCCCTCGGGGTCCAATGAGCAGTTCTTC
TRBV7-9,once,TRBJ2-1,15,-,CASSPPTVSYNEQFF,TGTGCCAGCAGCCCACCGACGGTCTCCTACAATGAGCAGTTCTTC
TRBV4-2,-,TRBJ1-1,15,-,CASSQGDLGISGAFF,TGTGCCAGCAGCCAAGGGGACCTGGGGATCTCGGGAGCTTTCTTT
TRBV30,-,TRBJ1-2,13,-,CAWSVREGYGYTF,TGTGCCTGGAGTGTCAGGGAGGGCTATGGCTACACCTTC
TRBV11-2,-,TRBJ2-1,15,TRBD1,CASSGTGGIYNEQFF,TGTGCCAGCAGCGGGACAGGGGGAATCTACAATGAGCAGTTCTTC
TRBV27,-,TRBJ1-5,13,-,CASRAYSNQPQHF,TGTGCCAGCAGGGCTTATAGCAATCAGCCCCAGCATTTT
TRBV6-5,-,TRBJ1-1,14,-,CASSYSQRGFWAFF,TGTGCCAGCAGTTACTCCCAAAGGGGGTTCTGGGCTTTCTTT
TRBV11-2,-,TRBJ2-1,14,-,CASSSPLGGNEQFF,TGTGCCAGCAGCTCCCCGTTGGGGGGCAATGAGCAGTTCTTC
TRBV11-2,-,TRBJ2-7,16,TRBD2,CASSALAAGDPSEQYF,TGTGCCAGCAGCGCCCTCGCGGCGGGGGACCCCTCCGAGCAGTACTTC
TRBV9,-,TRBJ2-1,17,-,CASSAQGSLGGYNEQFF,TGTGCCAGCAGCGCCCAGGGGTCTTTAGGGGGATACAATGAGCAGTTCTTC
TRBV7-9,-,TRBJ2-7,17,TRBD1,CASSERGTGGSSYEQYF,TGTGCCAGCAGCGAAAGAGGGACAGGGGGTAGCTCCTACGAGCAGTACTTC
TRBV7-3,few,TRBJ1-2,13,TRBD1,CASSFGTGDGYTF,TGTGCCAGCAGCTTCGGGACAGGGGATGGCTACACCTTC
TRBV29-1,few,TRBJ1-1,13,-,CSVVGAIWTEAFF,TGCAGCGTTGTGGGGGCGATCTGGACTGAAGCTTTCTTT
TRBV28,-,TRBJ1-6,15,TRBD1,CASSDPGQAESPLHF,TGTGCCAGCAGCGATCCGGGACAGGCAGAGTCACCCCTCCACTTT
TRBV30,-,TRBJ2-1,15,-,CAWSWGRTYYNEQFF,TGTGCCTGGAGTTGGGGCAGGACTTACTACAATGAGCAGTTCTTC
TRBV5-4,-,TRBJ2-5,14,TRBD1,CASSPTGSGETQYF,TGTGCCAGCAGCCCGACAGGGTCGGGGGAGACCCAGTACTTC
TRBV2,-,TRBJ1-5,14,-,CASKRKGGNQPQHF,TGTGCCAGCAAGAGGAAAGGGGGCAATCAGCCCCAGCATTTT
TRBV5-5,-,TRBJ1-1,14,-,CASSPDEVGTEAFF,TGTGCCAGCAGCCCCGATGAGGTTGGCACTGAAGCTTTCTTT
TRBV13,-,TRBJ2-7,15,TRBD1,CASSLAGTGFYEQYF,TGTGCCAGCAGCTTAGCGGGGACAGGTTTCTACGAGCAGTACTTC
TRBV16,-,TRBJ1-2,15,-,CASSHRQRDNYGYTF,TGTGCCAGCAGCCACCGACAGAGAGATAACTATGGCTACACCTTC
TRBV19,once,TRBJ1-3,12,-,CASKSSGNTIYF,TGTGCCAGTAAAAGCTCTGGAAACACCATATATTTT
TRBV6-5,-,TRBJ1-2,14,-,CASSIDPLGYGYTF,TGTGCCAGCAGTATAGACCCCCTAGGGTATGGCTACACCTTC
TRBV10-1,-,TRBJ2-7,14,TRBD1,CASSDDRGYCEQYF,TGCGCCAGCAGTGACGACAGGGGGTACTGCGAGCAGTACTTC
TRBV4-1,few,TRBJ1-2,14,TRBD1,CASSQGQGARGYTF,TGCGCCAGCAGCCAGGGACAGGGGGCGCGAGGCTACACCTTC
TRBV5-4,-,TRBJ1-2,15,-,CASSLGSSDYYGYTF,TGTGCCAGCAGCTTAGGGAGCAGCGATTACTATGGCTACACCTTC
TRBV7-3,-,TRBJ1-1,17,-,CASSLPPTGRGHTEAFF,TGTGCCAGCAGCTTACCCCCAACAGGGAGGGGCCACACTGAAGCTTTCTTT
TRBV15,once,TRBJ1-1,18,TRBD1,CATSRGTGGAGSHTEAFF,TGTGCCACCAGCAGAGGGACAGGGGGCGCGGGCTCGCACACTGAAGCTTTCTTT
TRBV5-1,-,TRBJ1-1,13,-,CASSSSMNTEAFF,TGCGCCAGCAGCTCCAGCATGAACACTGAAGCTTTCTTT
TRBV10-3,few,TRBJ1-2,12,TRBD1,CAITTGDYGYTF,TGTGCCATCACGACAGGGGACTATGGCTACACCTTC
TRBV5-1,-,TRBJ2-1,16,-,CASSFGGRTPHNEQFF,TGCGCCAGCAGTTTTGGGGGCAGAACACCCCACAATGAGCAGTTCTTC
TRBV4-2,-,TRBJ1-6,16,TRBD1,CASSHTGTGDNSPLHF,TGTGCCAGCAGCCATACCGGGACAGGCGATAATTCACCCCTCCACTTT
TRBV19,-,TRBJ2-5,13,-,CASSIGGQETQYF,TGTGCCAGTAGTATCGGGGGTCAAGAGACCCAGTACTTC
TRBV10-3,few,TRBJ1-3,16,-,CAISDLGPPSGNTIYF,TGTGCCATCAGTGATCTGGGACCGCCCTCTGGAAACACCATATATTTT
TRBV23-1,-,TRBJ2-2,14,-,CASSQSPQLAELFF,TGCGCCAGCAGTCAAAGCCCCCAGCTTGCGGAGCTGTTTTTT